These 12 T cell receptor beta chains were sequenced from one sample in a study of CD8+ T cells in alopecia areata. Once RNA had been extracted, it was reverse transcribed into cDNA to act as the sequencing template. TCRdb keeps only in-frame clones here, not all; method: immunoSEQ multiplex PCR. Found here are tens of thousands of clones, less than 65% of them singletons; the top ten hold approximately 19%. The sequencing input was NKG2D-high CD8+ T cells sorted from blood. These TCRs come from a human donor with alopecia areata.

The CDR3 reads CASSFTAGASYEQYF. CDR3 bases: TGTGCCAGCAGCTTCACGGCGGGCGCGTCCTACGAGCAGTACTTC. The chain links TRBV2 to TRBJ2-7; possible D gene TRBD2, 5 bases. The CDR3 loop spans 15 amino acids. CDR1 is SNHLY, CDR2 FYNNEI, per germline. With 6 bases removed from V and 1 base from J, the gap between germline ends came to 16 bases.

The chain is built from TRBV28 and TRBJ1-2, with 10 bases fitting TRBD1. Germline loops: CDR1 MDHEN, CDR2 SYDVKM. The CDR3 totals 12 residues. V shed 5 bases and J 7 bases; nucleotides not matched to a gene: 1. The CDR3 protein is CASSRQGAGYTF. Written as DNA, the CDR3 is TGTGCCAGCAGTCGACAGGGGGCTGGCTACACCTTC.

This clone occurred a few times. The chain has TRBV15 and TRBJ2-7; D remains unclear. Looked up from germline, CDR1 is LNHNV and CDR2 is YYDKDF (reference sequence). The CDR3 extends over 14 amino acids. V lost 3 bases to trimming and J lost 2 bases, with 11 bases between them. CDR3: CATSSSPTTYEQYF. CDR3 nucleotides: TGTGCCACCAGCAGTTCCCCAACAACCTACGAGCAGTACTTC.

This chain uses TRBV21-1 with TRBJ1-5; TRBD1, the table's D call, lacks a check against the DNA. TRBV21-1 is listed as a pseudogene. The CDR3 loop spans 14 amino acids. The CDR3 DNA sequence: TGTGCCAGCAGAACAGGGTTTAGCAATCAGCCCCAGCATTTT. The encoded protein is CASRTGFSNQPQHF.

This chain uses TRBV4-3 with TRBJ2-7, with TRBD2 matching 8 bases. This CDR3 comprises 15 residues. Germline lookup yields CDR1 LGHNA and CDR2 YSLEER. V was pared by 1 base and J by 1 base, with 3 bases of the junction left unmatched. In DNA, the CDR3 is TGCGCCAGCAGCCAAGGGGCGGGGGGATCCTACGAGCAGTACTTC. Translating gives CASSQGAGGSYEQYF.

The chain carries TRBV7-8 and TRBJ2-1, with D unresolved. Trimming stripped 2 bases from V and 7 bases from J, with 12 bases between. Germline V gene data show CDR1 as SGHVS and CDR2 as FQNEAQ. The CDR3 consists of 14 residues. The CDR3 DNA reads TGTGCCAGCAGCTTAATAGGTGCAAAGAATGAGCAGTTCTTC. Its translation is CASSLIGAKNEQFF.

This clone showed up just once. The chain's CDR3 is CASRPTGGYHEQFF. In DNA, the CDR3 is TGTGCCAGTAGACCGACAGGGGGCTATCATGAGCAGTTCTTC. J is TRBJ2-1 and V is TRBV19; 10 bases line up with TRBD1. Germline lookup yields CDR1 LNHDA and CDR2 SQIVND (reference sequence). Losses at the gene ends were 6 bases for V and 8 bases for J; bases not matched to a gene: 7. The CDR3 length is 14 residues.

V is TRBV11-2 and J is TRBJ2-3, with TRBD2 identical over 13 bases. The CDR3 loop spans 16 amino acids. The ends lost 5 bases at V and 0 bases at J; junction bases unmatched: 2. Per the germline V gene, CDR1 is SGHAT and CDR2 is FQNNGV. The CDR3 coding sequence is TGTGCCAGCAGCGCGGGACTAGCGGGGAGCACAGATACGCAGTATTTT. Its protein is CASSAGLAGSTDTQYF. The full variable domain, in which reference TRBV11-2 and TRBJ2-3 provide the parts outside the CDR3, is EAGVAQSPRYKIIEKRQSVAFWCNPISGHATLYWYQQILGQGPKLLIQFQNNGVVDDSQLPKDRFSAERLKGVDSTLKIQPAKLEDSAVYLCASSAGLAGSTDTQYFGPGTRLTVL.

CDR3 in DNA: TGTGCCAGCAGCCACCTAGACCAGGGTCGGCAGCCCCAGCATTTT. Amino acids: CASSHLDQGRQPQHF. The chain has TRBV4-2 and TRBJ1-5, with D perhaps matching TRBD1 (5 bases). CDR1 is LGHNA and CDR2 is YNFKEQ in the germline V gene. V lost 3 bases, J lost 7 bases, and 16 bases lay in between. The CDR3 has 15 residues.

The CDR3 DNA is TGTGCCAGCAGCCTATCAACAGCAACCTACGAGCAGTACTTC. Its protein product is CASSLSTATYEQYF. The V gene is TRBV7-9, the J gene TRBJ2-7; D is undetermined. The V gene lost 5 bases and the J gene lost 2 bases, with 13 bases spanning the gap. CDR1 and CDR2 (germline): SEHNR, FQNEAQ (reference sequence). This CDR3 has 14 amino acids.

This clone was detected a few times. V is TRBV29-1 and J is TRBJ2-1; no definite D call. V was trimmed by 3 bases and J by 7 bases, leaving 10 bases between them. Germline V lookup: CDR1 SQVTM, CDR2 ANQGSEA. CDR3 length equals 12 residues. The CDR3 protein is CSVDIMRNEQFF. DNA for the CDR3: TGCAGCGTTGATATCATGAGGAATGAGCAGTTCTTC.

This chain uses TRBV4-3 with TRBJ2-3; TRBD2 matches 8 bases. Germline V gene sequence: CDR1 LGHNA, CDR2 YSLEER. The J segment lost 4 bases and the V segment lost 4 bases, leaving 13 bases of the junction unmatched. The CDR3 has 17 amino acids. The CDR3 DNA follows: TGCGCCAGCAGCCCAGAAGCTTTGCGGGGGGCAGCAGATACGCAGTATTTT. Translating it yields CASSPEALRGAADTQYF.